This record concerns one T cell receptor beta chain sequence. Its antigen is not identified. Clones were read by immunoSEQ multiplex PCR, and TCRdb kept only the in-frame ones, dropping some. This sample has approximately 190,000 clones, with around 92% found just once. This CDR3 spans 15 amino acids. The data were taken from a study of T cell responses to AZD1222 COVID-19 vaccine. Study-wide results and limits: Repertoires were sampled only after the peak T cell response. Baseline testing showed seropositivity in only a handful of AZD1222 recipients. A mostly white British donor set with more females was recruited, and clonal diversity was possibly underestimated.

The specimen comprised peripheral blood, sampled on day 0 of AZD1222 vaccination. The receptor was derived from an adult in good health. The rearrangement links TRBV21-1 to TRBJ2-1; the D call of TRBD1 is as the table states it, not checked on the DNA. TRBV21-1 corresponds to a pseudogene. The CDR3 reads CATINRSLSYNEQFF. As DNA, the CDR3 is TGTGCCACCATTAACAGGTCACTCTCCTACAATGAGCAGTTCTTC.